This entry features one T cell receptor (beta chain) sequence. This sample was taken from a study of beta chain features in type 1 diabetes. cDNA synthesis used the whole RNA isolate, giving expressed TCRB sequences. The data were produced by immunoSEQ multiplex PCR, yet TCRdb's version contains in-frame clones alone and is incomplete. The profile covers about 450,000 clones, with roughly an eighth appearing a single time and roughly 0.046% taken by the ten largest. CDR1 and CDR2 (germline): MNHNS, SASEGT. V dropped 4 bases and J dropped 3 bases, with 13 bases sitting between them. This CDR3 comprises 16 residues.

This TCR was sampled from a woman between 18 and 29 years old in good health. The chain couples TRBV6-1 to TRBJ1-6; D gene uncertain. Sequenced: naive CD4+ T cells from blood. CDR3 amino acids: CASSAPAGGYNSPLHF. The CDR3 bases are TGTGCCAGCAGTGCCCCGGCCGGCGGCTATAATTCACCCCTCCACTTT.